This TCR beta chain derives from a study of PD-L1 blockade in urothelial cancer. Study-wide context: Analysis of blood occurred 3 weeks (second dose) and 6 weeks after treatment start. Researchers found blood samples held a median of approximately 150,000 T cells. General study results and limits: When measured at 3 weeks, tumor-associated blood clones expanded more in durable-benefit patients.

Trimming took 2 bases from V and 2 from J, leaving 10 bases between them. The CDR3 is 14 residues long. CDR1 SGHVS and CDR2 FNYEAQ come from the germline V gene. Only in-frame clones appear in the TCRdb table, and some are missing; sequencing was by immunoSEQ multiplex PCR. The table includes roughly 39,000 clones, approximately 90% detected once. Turning to this clone: Its cognate antigen is unknown.

The time point: pretreatment peripheral blood. Patient sample counts ranged from 1 to 8, pretreatment and on-treatment. This chain links TRBV7-6 with TRBJ2-7; D not resolved. The specimen was PBMCs, collected around atezolizumab (anti-PD-L1) treatment. This TCR derives from a woman in her fifties or sixties with urothelial cancer. CDR3 in DNA: TGTGCCAGCAGCTTACACCCCGGTGCCTACGAGCAGTACTTC. Its translation is CASSLHPGAYEQYF.